Each of the 20 T cell receptor beta chains below was sequenced from the same sample in a study of T cells after yellow fever vaccination. Each CDR3 protein gets one entry after TCRdb re-called the 5' RACE reads with MiXCR. The repertoire holds approximately 450,000 distinct CDR3 sequences, approximately 19% seen once, with 15% to 20% in the top ten. This material consisted of PBMCs, taken before the yellow fever booster vaccination. The source is a man aged 18 to 30 who received the YFV17D yellow fever vaccine.

This clonotype was seen more than once but under ten times. The J gene is TRBJ1-3, the V gene TRBV6-6, with D possibly being TRBD1 (5 bases). Germline CDR1 MNHNY, CDR2 SVGAGI (reference sequence). Trimming stripped 6 bases from V and 0 bases from J, with 12 bases between. This CDR3 has 15 residues. The DNA of the CDR3 is TGTGCCAGCAGGTCGGGGGGGACCTCTGGAAACACCATATATTTT. This translates into CASRSGGTSGNTIYF.

The rearrangement links TRBV6-6 to TRBJ1-5; 8 nucleotides line up with TRBD1. The germline gives CDR1 MNHNY, CDR2 SVGAGI (reference sequence). The CDR3 has 15 residues. V lost 6 bases and J lost 4; bases outside the gene matches: 8. CDR3 bases: TGTGCCAGCAGAACCGGGACAGGCAGAAATCAGCCCCAGCATTTT. This encodes CASRTGTGRNQPQHF.

This clonotype turned up a few times. The chain joins TRBV7-9 to TRBJ2-4; no reliable D call. Germline CDR1 reads SEHNR; CDR2 reads FQNEAQ (reference sequence). CDR3 length: 13 amino acids. The V end was cut by 5 bases, the J end by 6 bases, with 11 bases between. For the CDR3, the DNA is TGTGCCAGCAGCCCGTGGTCGACAAACATTCAGTACTTC. Protein: CASSPWSTNIQYF.

This chain joins TRBV9 and TRBJ2-5; D possibly corresponds to TRBD2 (6 bases). This CDR3 spans 15 amino acids. Trimming removed 0 bases at V and 2 bases at J, with 11 bases between. Germline lookup yields CDR1 SGDLS and CDR2 YYNGEE. The CDR3 nucleotides read TGTGCCAGCAGCGTAGCTACCGCGGGACAAGAGACCCAGTACTTC. Protein sequence: CASSVATAGQETQYF.

This clonotype has only a few counts. The V and J genes are TRBV28 and TRBJ2-1; 8 bases map to TRBD2. The CDR3 consists of 15 residues. Trimming cost V 3 bases and J 10 bases; bases outside gene matches: 11. Germline-derived CDR1 and CDR2 are MDHEN and SYDVKM. This CDR3 is CASSFVRGGVMEQFF. The CDR3 DNA sequence: TGTGCCAGCAGTTTCGTACGGGGGGGGGTTATGGAGCAGTTCTTC.

The table lists this clonotype with a few counts. This chain joins TRBV20-1 and TRBJ1-5, with TRBD1 matching over 8 bases. CDR1 is DFQATT, CDR2 SNEGSKA, per germline (reference sequence). The CDR3 extends over 12 amino acids. Trimming removed 5 bases from V and 7 bases from J; junction bases left unmatched: 4. Here the CDR3 reads CSAGQGAQPQHF. As DNA, the CDR3 is TGCAGTGCTGGGCAGGGGGCCCAGCCCCAGCATTTT.

Only a few counts were recorded for this clonotype. The gene calls are TRBV27 and TRBJ2-3; D call uncertain. The germline V and J ends were trimmed by 3 bases and 6 bases, with 13 bases remaining between them. Germline V gene sequence: CDR1 MNHEY, CDR2 SMNVEV (reference sequence). The CDR3 has 14 amino acids. CDR3 DNA sequence: TGTGCCAGCAGTTTTCGGGCGAAAACGGATACGCAGTATTTT. Translated: CASSFRAKTDTQYF.

The rearrangement links TRBV7-2 to TRBJ1-2; a possible D gene is TRBD1 (6 bases). Trimming took 5 bases from V and 3 from J, leaving 10 bases between them. Germline V gene lookup returns CDR1 SGHTA and CDR2 FQGNSA. This CDR3 is built from 13 residues. CDR3 in amino acids: CASSPDSYYGYTF. Written as DNA, the CDR3 is TGTGCCAGCAGCCCGGACAGCTACTATGGCTACACCTTC.

Only a few counts were recorded for this clonotype. The chain is built from TRBV4-3 and TRBJ2-1; no clear D. The V gene's germline CDR1 is LGHNA and CDR2 YSLEER. V was pared by 0 bases and J by 0 bases, with 9 bases between. The CDR3 is 16 residues long. The CDR3, as DNA: TGCGCCAGCAGCCAAGACGACGTGAGCTCCTACAATGAGCAGTTCTTC. Amino acid sequence: CASSQDDVSSYNEQFF.

This chain uses TRBV7-8 with TRBJ1-2, with D maybe TRBD1 (5 bases). The CDR3 spans 14 residues. CDR1 and CDR2 (germline): SGHVS, FQNEAQ. The V end lost 1 base, the J end lost 4 bases, and 10 bases lay between the germline ends. Written as DNA, the CDR3 is TGTGCCAGCAGCTTAGACGGACACCCCTATGGCTACACCTTC. Its protein is CASSLDGHPYGYTF.

The chain uses TRBV12-3 or TRBV12-4 and TRBJ2-2, with D uncertain. Trimming removed 5 bases at V and 1 base at J, with 14 bases between. CDR3 length: 16 residues. CDR3 in amino acids: CASSNVGRRNTGELFF. DNA of the CDR3: TGTGCCAGCAGTAATGTGGGCAGACGGAACACCGGGGAGCTGTTTTTT.

The rearrangement links TRBV12-3 or TRBV12-4 to TRBJ1-2, with a tentative D call TRBD1 (5 bases). The ends were cut back, 8 bases at V and 8 bases at J, with 18 bases in the middle. The CDR3 has 13 residues. The DNA for the CDR3 is TGTGCCAGCCTCCCTCCAGGCAGGGTCGGCTACACCTTC. Translated: CASLPPGRVGYTF.

This clonotype was observed many times. The V and J genes are TRBV5-1 and TRBJ1-1; D is uncertain. Per the germline V gene, CDR1 is SGHRS and CDR2 is YFSETQ. The V end lost 4 bases, the J end lost 1 base, and 8 bases lay between the germline ends. The CDR3 loop spans 13 amino acids. CDR3 coding DNA: TGCGCCAGCAGCCTTGACTCGAACACTGAAGCTTTCTTT. As protein: CASSLDSNTEAFF.

The chain carries TRBV27 and TRBJ1-2; no clear D. The germline V and J ends were trimmed by 0 bases and 2 bases, with 13 bases remaining between them. CDR1 and CDR2 from the germline V gene are MNHEY and SMNVEV (reference sequence). The CDR3 is made up of 16 amino acids. In DNA form, the CDR3 reads TGTGCCAGCAGTTTATCCCCCTCACCGATAAACTATGGCTACACCTTC. This encodes CASSLSPSPINYGYTF.

The chain couples TRBV4-1 to TRBJ1-3, with a possible D match to TRBD1 (5 bases). The germline V and J ends were trimmed by 2 bases and 0 bases, with 8 bases remaining between them. CDR3 length: 15 residues. CDR1 MGHRA and CDR2 YSYEKL come from the germline V gene. The CDR3 DNA reads as TGCGCCAGCAGCCAATCCGGGGGCTCTGGAAACACCATATATTTT. It is translated as CASSQSGGSGNTIYF.

This clonotype was detected only a few times. The CDR3 DNA follows: TGCAGTGCCCCAGGCGGGGGCTCGACTATTGGCTACACCTTC. It specifies CSAPGGGSTIGYTF. This rearrangement joins TRBV20-1 to TRBJ1-2, with a possible D match to TRBD1 (6 bases). With 6 bases removed from V and 7 bases from J, the gap between germline ends came to 21 bases. Germline loops: CDR1 DFQATT, CDR2 SNEGSKA (reference sequence). This CDR3 spans 14 amino acids.

J is TRBJ2-1 and V is TRBV6-4, with 10 bases matching TRBD2. CDR1 is MRHNA, CDR2 SNTAGT, per germline. V trimming: 3 bases; J trimming: 8 bases; junction bases outside the gene matches: 7. The CDR3 is 15 residues long. CDR3 coding DNA: TGTGCCAGCAGTGAGAGCGGGGGGGCCCGCGATGAGCAGTTCTTC. Translation: CASSESGGARDEQFF.

The CDR3: CASSAGGQGETQYF. CDR3 sequence (DNA): TGTGCCAGCAGCGCGGGTGGACAGGGCGAGACCCAGTACTTC. The V call is TRBV9, the J call TRBJ2-5, with 8 nucleotides matching TRBD1. Losses at the gene ends were 3 bases for V and 5 bases for J; bases not matched to a gene: 6. Germline CDR1 reads SGDLS; CDR2 reads YYNGEE. The length of the CDR3 is 14 residues.

This clonotype was observed a few times. The chain employs TRBV4-2 and TRBJ1-5; D possibly corresponds to TRBD1 (6 bases). Deletions cut 3 bases from V and 7 bases from J, with 19 bases between. This CDR3 contains 16 residues. Germline lookup yields CDR1 LGHNA and CDR2 YNFKEQ. CDR3 in DNA: TGTGCCAGCAGCCAGGAAAGTACAGGGTTGTGGCAGCCCCAGCATTTT. Translating gives CASSQESTGLWQPQHF.

This clonotype was detected only a few times. The chain carries TRBV7-9 and TRBJ1-1, with a weak D call TRBD1 (5 bases). The ends were cut back, 3 bases at V and 1 base at J, with 9 bases in the middle. The CDR3 contains 14 residues. Germline loops: CDR1 SEHNR, CDR2 FQNEAQ (reference sequence). CDR3 loop: CASSLTEENTEAFF. The CDR3 DNA reads as TGTGCCAGCAGCTTGACAGAAGAGAACACTGAAGCTTTCTTT.